These 2 T cell receptor beta chains share one sample of origin, sequenced in a study of human T cells and chemical hapten exposure. A single record per CDR3 protein comes from TCRdb applying MiXCR to the RACE reads. The table includes under 200,000 distinct CDR3 sequences, about 14% detected once. The time point denotes: patch test 1, 2 weeks after DPC sensitization. Treatment indicated: therapeutic diphenylcyclopropenone sensitization with weekly scalp DPC. The sequenced sample was whole blood, obtained in connection with sensitization to the hapten diphenylcyclopropenone (DPC). These receptors were collected from a woman younger than 45 with alopecia areata. Some clones in this sample may be carry-over from other donors' samples.

This clonotype was found a few times. This rearrangement joins TRBV5-4 to TRBJ2-3; TRBD2 aligns across 9 bases. Germline trimming cut 5 bases from V and 1 base from J; bases unmatched to any gene: 5. CDR1 and CDR2 from the germline V gene are SGHNT and YYREEE (reference sequence). The CDR3 totals 15 residues. CDR3 DNA sequence: TGTGCCAGCAGTTTAGCGGGGGCCGGCACAGATACGCAGTATTTT. As protein: CASSLAGAGTDTQYF.

The chain has TRBV10-2 and TRBJ2-1; 8 bases line up with TRBD2. The J segment lost 5 bases and the V segment lost 1 base, leaving 4 bases of the junction unmatched. The CDR3 covers 15 residues. Germline values: CDR1 WSHSY, CDR2 SAAADI. CDR3 sequence reads: CASSELRGLDNEQFF. The DNA for the CDR3 is TGCGCCAGCAGTGAGTTACGGGGACTAGACAATGAGCAGTTCTTC.